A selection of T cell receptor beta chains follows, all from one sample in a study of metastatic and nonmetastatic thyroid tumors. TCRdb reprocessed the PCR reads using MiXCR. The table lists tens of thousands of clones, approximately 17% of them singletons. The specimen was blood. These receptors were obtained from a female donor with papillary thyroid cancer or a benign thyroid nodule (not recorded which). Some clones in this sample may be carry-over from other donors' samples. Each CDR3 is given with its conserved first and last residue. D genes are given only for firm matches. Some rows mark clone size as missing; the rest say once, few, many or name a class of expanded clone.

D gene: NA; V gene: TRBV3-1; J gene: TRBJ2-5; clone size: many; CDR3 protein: CASSQDGPGWETQYF; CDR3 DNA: TGTGCCAGCAGCCAAGATGGACCGGGGTGGGAGACCCAGTACTTC
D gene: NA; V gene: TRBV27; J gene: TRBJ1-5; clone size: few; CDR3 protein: CASRPGGQPQHF; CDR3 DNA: TGTGCCAGCAGACCGGGAGGCCAGCCCCAGCATTTT
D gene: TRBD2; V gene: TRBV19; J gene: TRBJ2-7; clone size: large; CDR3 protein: CASSTGTSGEQYF; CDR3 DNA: TGTGCCAGTAGTACCGGGACTAGCGGAGAGCAGTACTTC
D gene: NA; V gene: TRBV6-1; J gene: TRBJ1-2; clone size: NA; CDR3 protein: CASRPLQLQGFLF; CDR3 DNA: TGTGCCAGCAGACCCCTCCAACTACAGGGTTTTCTATTC
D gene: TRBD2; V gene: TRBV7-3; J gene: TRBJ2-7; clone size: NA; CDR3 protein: CASSSPGTSGTDYEQYF; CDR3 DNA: TGTGCCAGCAGCTCCCCCGGGACTAGCGGGACAGACTACGAGCAGTACTTC
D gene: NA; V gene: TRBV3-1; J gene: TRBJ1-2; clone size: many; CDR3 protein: CASSQGIYGYTF; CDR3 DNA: TGTGCCAGCAGCCAAGGTATCTATGGCTACACCTTC
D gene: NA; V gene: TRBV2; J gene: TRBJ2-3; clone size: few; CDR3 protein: CASRQGVVDTQYF; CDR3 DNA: TGTGCCAGTCGGCAGGGAGTTGTAGATACGCAGTATTTT
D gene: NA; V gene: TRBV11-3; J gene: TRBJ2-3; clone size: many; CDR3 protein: CASSPVGGRPSGTDTQYF; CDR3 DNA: TGTGCCAGCAGCCCGGTCGGGGGCCGACCTAGCGGCACAGATACGCAGTATTTT
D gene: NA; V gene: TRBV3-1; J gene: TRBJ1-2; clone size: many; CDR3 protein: CASSQEGWRGYTF; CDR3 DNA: TGTGCCAGCAGCCAAGAGGGGTGGAGGGGCTACACCTTC
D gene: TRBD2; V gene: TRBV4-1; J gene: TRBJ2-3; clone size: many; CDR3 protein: CASSRIAGGPDTQYF; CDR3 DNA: TGCGCCAGCAGCCGAATAGCGGGAGGGCCAGATACGCAGTATTTT
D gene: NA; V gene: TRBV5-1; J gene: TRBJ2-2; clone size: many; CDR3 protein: CASSSGLTNTGELFF; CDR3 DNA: TGCGCCAGCAGCTCAGGACTGACGAACACCGGGGAGCTGTTTTTT
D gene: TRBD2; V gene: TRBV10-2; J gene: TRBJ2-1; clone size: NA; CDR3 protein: CASRGGLAVFNEQFF; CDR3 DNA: TGCGCCAGCAGGGGGGGACTAGCTGTATTCAATGAGCAATTCTTC
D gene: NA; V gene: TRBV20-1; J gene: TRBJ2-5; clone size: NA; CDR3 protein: CSASGDQETQYF; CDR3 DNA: TGCAGTGCTAGCGGGGACCAAGAGACCCAGTACTTC
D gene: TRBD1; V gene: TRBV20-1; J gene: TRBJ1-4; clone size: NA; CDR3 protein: CSARVVTGTWSNEKLFF; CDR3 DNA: TGCAGTGCTAGAGTTGTGACAGGGACATGGTCTAATGAAAAACTGTTTTTT
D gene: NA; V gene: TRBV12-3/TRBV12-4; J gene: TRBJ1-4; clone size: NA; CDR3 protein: CASSPSGGSEKLFF; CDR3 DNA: TGTGCCAGCAGTCCTAGTGGCGGGAGTGAAAAACTTTTTTTT
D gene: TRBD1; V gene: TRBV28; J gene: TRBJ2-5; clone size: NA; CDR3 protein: CASSWDRAYQETQYF; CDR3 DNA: TGTGCCAGCAGTTGGGACAGGGCGTACCAAGAGACCCAGTACTTC
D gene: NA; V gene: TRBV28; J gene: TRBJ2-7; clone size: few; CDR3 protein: CASTDSRTEAEWQYF; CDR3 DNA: TGTGCCAGCACCGACTCTAGGACGGAGGCCGAATGGCAGTACTTC
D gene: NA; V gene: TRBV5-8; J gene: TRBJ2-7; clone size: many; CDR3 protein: CASGGQSYEQYF; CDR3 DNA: TGTGCCAGCGGAGGACAGTCCTACGAGCAGTACTTC
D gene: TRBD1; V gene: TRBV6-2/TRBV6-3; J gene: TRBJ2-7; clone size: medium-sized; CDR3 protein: CASSYRDSYEQYF; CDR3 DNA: TGTGCCAGCAGTTACCGGGACAGCTACGAGCAGTACTTC
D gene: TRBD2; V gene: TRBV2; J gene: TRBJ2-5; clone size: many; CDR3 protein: CASGGSATSGRLIGSQYF; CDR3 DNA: TGTGCCAGCGGCGGTTCGGCGACTAGCGGGAGATTGATTGGGTCCCAGTACTTC
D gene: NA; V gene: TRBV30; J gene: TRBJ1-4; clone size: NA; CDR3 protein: CVWTRGIVEKLFF; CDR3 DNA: TGTGTCTGGACCCGGGGGATCGTGGAAAAACTGTTTTTT
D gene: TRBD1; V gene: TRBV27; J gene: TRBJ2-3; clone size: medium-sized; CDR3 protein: CASSYSLGQALTDTQYF; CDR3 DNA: TGTGCCAGCAGTTACTCCTTAGGACAGGCCCTCACAGATACGCAGTATTTT
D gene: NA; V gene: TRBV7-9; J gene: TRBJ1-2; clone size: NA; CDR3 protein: CASSLEGLINQGYTF; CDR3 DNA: TGTGCCAGCAGCTTAGAGGGTCTCATTAACCAAGGCTACACCTTC
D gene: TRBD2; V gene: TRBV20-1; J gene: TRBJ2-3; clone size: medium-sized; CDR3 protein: CSASLVAGVEDTQYF; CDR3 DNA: TGCAGTGCTAGTTTAGTAGCGGGAGTGGAAGATACGCAGTATTTT
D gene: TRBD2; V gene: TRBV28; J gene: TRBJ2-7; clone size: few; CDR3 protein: CASSLGGKPPSF; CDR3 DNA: TGTGCCAGCAGTTTGGGGGGGAAACCCCCTTCCTTC
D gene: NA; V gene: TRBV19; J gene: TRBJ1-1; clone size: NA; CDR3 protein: CASSRGVEAFF; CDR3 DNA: TGTGCCAGTAGTCGTGGAGTTGAGGCTTTCTTT
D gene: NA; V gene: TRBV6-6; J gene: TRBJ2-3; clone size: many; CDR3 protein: CASSYTLGRAGTDTQYF; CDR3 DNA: TGTGCCAGCAGTTACACCTTGGGGCGGGCTGGCACAGATACGCAGTATTTT
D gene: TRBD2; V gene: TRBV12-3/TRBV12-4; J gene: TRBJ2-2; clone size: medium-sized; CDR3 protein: CASSLYRPGGPNTGELFF; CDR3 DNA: TGTGCCAGCAGTTTATATCGGCCGGGAGGGCCGAACACCGGGGAGCTGTTTTTT
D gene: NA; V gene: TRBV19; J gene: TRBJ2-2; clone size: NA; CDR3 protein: CALTSGRTGELFF; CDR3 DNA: TGTGCCCTCACATCAGGTCGCACCGGGGAGCTGTTTTTT
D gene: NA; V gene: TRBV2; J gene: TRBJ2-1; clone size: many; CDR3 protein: CASNQRGSHEQFF; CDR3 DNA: TGTGCCAGCAACCAAAGGGGTAGCCATGAGCAGTTCTTC
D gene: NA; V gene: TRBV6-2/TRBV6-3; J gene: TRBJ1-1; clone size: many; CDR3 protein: CASSYLRGDTEAFF; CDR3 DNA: TGTGCCAGCAGTTACCTGAGGGGTGACACTGAAGCTTTCTTT
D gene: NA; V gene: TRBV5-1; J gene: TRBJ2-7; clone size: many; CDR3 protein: CASSPMTTSYEQYF; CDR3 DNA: TGCGCCAGCAGCCCAATGACTACCTCCTACGAGCAGTACTTC
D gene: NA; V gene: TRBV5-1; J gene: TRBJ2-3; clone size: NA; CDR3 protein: CASSPRTGGTDTQYF; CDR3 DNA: TGCGCCAGCAGCCCCCGGACAGGAGGGACAGATACGCAGTATTTT
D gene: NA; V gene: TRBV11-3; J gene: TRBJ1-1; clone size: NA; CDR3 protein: CASSLEGGRGDTEAFF; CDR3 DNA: TGTGCCAGCAGCTTAGAGGGTGGGAGGGGTGACACTGAAGCTTTCTTT
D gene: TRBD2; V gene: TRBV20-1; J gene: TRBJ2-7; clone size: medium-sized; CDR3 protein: CSARSAGLAVFGEQYF; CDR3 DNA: TGCAGTGCCAGATCAGCAGGACTAGCGGTCTTTGGCGAGCAGTACTTC
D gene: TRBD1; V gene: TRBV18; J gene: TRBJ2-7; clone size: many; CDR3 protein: CASSPPGTGGIEQYF; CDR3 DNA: TGTGCCAGCTCACCCCCCGGGACAGGGGGCATCGAGCAGTACTTC
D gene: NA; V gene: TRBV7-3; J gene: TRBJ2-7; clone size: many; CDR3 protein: CASSETASSYEQYF; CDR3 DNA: TGTGCCAGCAGCGAAACAGCGAGCTCCTACGAGCAGTACTTC
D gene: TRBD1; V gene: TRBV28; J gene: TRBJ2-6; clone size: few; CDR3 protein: CASSLQGDRFSNVLTF; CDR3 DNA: TGTGCCAGCAGTTTACAAGGGGACAGGTTTTCCAACGTCCTGACTTTC
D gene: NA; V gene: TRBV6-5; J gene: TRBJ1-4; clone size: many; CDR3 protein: CASSYEGGPREKLFF; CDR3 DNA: TGTGCCAGCAGTTATGAAGGGGGGCCTCGGGAAAAACTGTTTTTT
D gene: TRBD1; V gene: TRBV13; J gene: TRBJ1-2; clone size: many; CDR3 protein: CASSLGTGSGYTF; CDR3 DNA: TGTGCCAGCAGCTTAGGGACAGGGTCTGGCTACACCTTC
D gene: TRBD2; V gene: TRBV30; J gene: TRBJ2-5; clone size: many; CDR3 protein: CAWSVAFGTTFGTQYF; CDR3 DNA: TGTGCCTGGAGTGTCGCATTCGGGACTACCTTTGGGACCCAGTACTTC
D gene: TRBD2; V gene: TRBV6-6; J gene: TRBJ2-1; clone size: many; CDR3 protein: CASTVTGTSGYSSYNEQFF; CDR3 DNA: TGTGCCAGCACCGTAACCGGGACTAGCGGCTACAGCTCCTACAATGAGCAGTTCTTC
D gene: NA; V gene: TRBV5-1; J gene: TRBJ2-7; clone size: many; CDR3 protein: CASSRDSRTEQYF; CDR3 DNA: TGCGCCAGCAGCCGGGACTCACGGACCGAGCAGTACTTC
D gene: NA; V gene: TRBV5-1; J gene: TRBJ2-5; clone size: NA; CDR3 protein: CASSLAAGAQETQYF; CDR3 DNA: TGCGCCAGCAGCTTGGCCGCGGGGGCTCAAGAGACCCAGTACTTC
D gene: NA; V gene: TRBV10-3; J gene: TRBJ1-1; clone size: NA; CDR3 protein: CAIRRGERTEAFF; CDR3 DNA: TGTGCCATCAGGAGGGGCGAGCGGACTGAAGCTTTCTTT
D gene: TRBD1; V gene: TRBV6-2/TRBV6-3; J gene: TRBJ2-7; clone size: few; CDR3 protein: CASGYRDSYEQYF; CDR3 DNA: TGTGCCAGCGGTTACCGGGACAGCTACGAGCAATACTTC